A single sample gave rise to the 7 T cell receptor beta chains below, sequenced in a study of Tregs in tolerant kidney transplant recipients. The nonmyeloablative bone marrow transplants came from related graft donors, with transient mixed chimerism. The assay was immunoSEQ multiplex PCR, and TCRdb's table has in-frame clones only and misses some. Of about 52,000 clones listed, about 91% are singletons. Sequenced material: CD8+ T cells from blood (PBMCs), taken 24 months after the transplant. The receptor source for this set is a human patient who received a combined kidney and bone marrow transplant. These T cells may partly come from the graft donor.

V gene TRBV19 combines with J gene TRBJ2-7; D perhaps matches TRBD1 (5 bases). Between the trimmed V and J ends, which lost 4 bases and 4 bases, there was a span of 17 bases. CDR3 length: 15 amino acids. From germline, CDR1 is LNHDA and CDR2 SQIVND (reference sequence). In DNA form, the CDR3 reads TGTGCCAGTAGTACAAGGGGCTTTCGGGCATACGAGCAGTACTTC. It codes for CASSTRGFRAYEQYF.

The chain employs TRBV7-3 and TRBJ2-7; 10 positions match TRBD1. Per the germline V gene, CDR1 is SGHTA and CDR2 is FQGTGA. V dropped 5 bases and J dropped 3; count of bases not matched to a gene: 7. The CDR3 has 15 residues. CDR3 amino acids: CASSRGTGEGYEQYF. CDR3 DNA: TGTGCCAGCAGCCGAGGGACAGGGGAAGGCTACGAGCAGTACTTC.

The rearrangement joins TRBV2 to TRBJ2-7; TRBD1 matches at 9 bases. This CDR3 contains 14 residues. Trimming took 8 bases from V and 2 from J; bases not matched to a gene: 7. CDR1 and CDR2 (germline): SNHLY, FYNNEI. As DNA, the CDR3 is TGTGCCAGCCAGGCCGGGACAGGGCCCTACGAGCAGTACTTC. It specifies CASQAGTGPYEQYF.

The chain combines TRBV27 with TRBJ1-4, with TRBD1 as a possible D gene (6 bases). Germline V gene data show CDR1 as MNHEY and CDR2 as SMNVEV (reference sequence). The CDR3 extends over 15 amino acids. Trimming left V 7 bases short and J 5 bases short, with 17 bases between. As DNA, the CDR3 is TGTGCCAGCAAACCAGGGGCGCGGGTGAATGAAAAACTGTTTTTT. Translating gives CASKPGARVNEKLFF.

As DNA, the CDR3 is TGTGCCAGCAGCTTAATTGGCCAAAGCTCCTACAATGAGCAGTTCTTC. It yields the protein CASSLIGQSSYNEQFF. The chain recombines TRBV7-3 with TRBJ2-1; D is ambiguous. Trimming removed 1 base from V and 0 bases from J, with 10 bases in between. Germline lookup yields CDR1 SGHTA and CDR2 FQGTGA. The CDR3 runs 16 residues.

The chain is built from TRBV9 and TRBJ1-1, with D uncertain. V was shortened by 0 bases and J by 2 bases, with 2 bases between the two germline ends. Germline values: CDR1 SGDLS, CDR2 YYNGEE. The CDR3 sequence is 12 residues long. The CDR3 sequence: CASSVVNTEAFF. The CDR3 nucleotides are TGTGCCAGCAGCGTAGTAAACACTGAAGCTTTCTTT.

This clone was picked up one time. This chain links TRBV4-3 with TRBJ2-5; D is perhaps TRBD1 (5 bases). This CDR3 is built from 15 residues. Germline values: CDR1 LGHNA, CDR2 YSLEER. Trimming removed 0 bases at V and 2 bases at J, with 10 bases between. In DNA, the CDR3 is TGCGCCAGCAGCCAAGATCTCGACAGTCAAGAGACCCAGTACTTC. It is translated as CASSQDLDSQETQYF.